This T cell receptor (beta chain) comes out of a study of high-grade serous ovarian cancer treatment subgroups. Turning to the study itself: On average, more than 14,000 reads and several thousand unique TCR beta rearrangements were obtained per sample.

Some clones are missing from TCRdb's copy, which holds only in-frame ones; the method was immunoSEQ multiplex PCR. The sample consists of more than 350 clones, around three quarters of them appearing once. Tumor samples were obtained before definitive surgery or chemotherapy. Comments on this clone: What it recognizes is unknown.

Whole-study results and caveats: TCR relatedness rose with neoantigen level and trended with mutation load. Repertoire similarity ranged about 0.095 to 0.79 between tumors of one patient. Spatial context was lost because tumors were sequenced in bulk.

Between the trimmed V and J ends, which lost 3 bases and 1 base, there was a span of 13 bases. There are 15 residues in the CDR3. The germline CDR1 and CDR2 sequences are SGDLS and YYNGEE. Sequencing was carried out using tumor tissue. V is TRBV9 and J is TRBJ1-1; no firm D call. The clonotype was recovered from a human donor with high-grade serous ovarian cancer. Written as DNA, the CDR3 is TGTGCCAGCAGCGGAGCCCCGAACCAGAACACTGAAGCTTTCTTT. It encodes CASSGAPNQNTEAFF.